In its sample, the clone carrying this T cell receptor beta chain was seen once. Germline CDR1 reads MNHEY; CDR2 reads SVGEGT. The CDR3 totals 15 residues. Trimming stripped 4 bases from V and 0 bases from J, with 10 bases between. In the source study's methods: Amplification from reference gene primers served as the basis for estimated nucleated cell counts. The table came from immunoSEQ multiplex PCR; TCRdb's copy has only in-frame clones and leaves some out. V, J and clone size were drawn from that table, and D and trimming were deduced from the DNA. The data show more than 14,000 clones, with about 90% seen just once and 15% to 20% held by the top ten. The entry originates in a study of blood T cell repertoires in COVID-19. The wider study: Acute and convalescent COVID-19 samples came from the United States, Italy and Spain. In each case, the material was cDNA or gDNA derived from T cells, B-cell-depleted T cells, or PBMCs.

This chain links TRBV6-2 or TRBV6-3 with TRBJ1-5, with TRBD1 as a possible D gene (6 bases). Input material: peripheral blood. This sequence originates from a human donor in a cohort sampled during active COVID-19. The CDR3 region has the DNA TGTGCCAGCAGTTTCAGGACAGTTAGCAATCAGCCCCAGCATTTT. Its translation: CASSFRTVSNQPQHF.